This T cell receptor (beta chain) was found in a study of cytomegalovirus exposure and HLA in healthy donors. PCR was performed using 60 Vbeta and 13 Jbeta primers. TCRdb's copy holds only in-frame clones and misses some; the assay was immunoSEQ multiplex PCR. The sample includes approximately 100,000 clones, around 64% of them seen just once. This TCR came from a man aged 55-75 years in good health and CMV-seronegative. Sequenced sample: PBMCs.

CDR3: CASSNGQPEAFF. As DNA, the CDR3 is TGTGCCAGCAGTAACGGACAGCCTGAAGCTTTCTTT. The rearrangement joins TRBV6-5 to TRBJ1-1, with a weak D call TRBD1 (6 bases). Trimming cost V 5 bases and J 6 bases, with 10 bases left between them. Germline assignment: CDR1 MNHEY and CDR2 SVGAGI. CDR3 length: 12 amino acids.